This TCR beta chain was found in a study of blood T cells in healthy people across ages. Extracted total RNA amounted to at least 5 micrograms for each sample. Germline trimming cut 2 bases from V and 3 bases from J; bases unmatched to any gene: 5. CDR1 is ENHRY and CDR2 is SYGVKD in the germline V gene. The CDR3 loop spans 15 amino acids. General study findings and limits: Age advanced and TCR beta diversity per million T cells fell, roughly linearly.

This clonotype has just a few counts. Antigen specificity is unknown. The authors ran a second PCR of roughly 7 to 11 cycles using a sample-barcoded 5' primer and a J-beta primer mix. TCRdb ran MiXCR on the 5' RACE reads and lists one entry per CDR3 protein. The table has roughly 730,000 distinct CDR3 sequences, roughly 56% seen once. This sequence joins TRBV10-3 and TRBJ2-5, with 8 bases aligning to TRBD1. The sequenced material came from blood. The source of this sequence is a man in his forties in good health. CDR3 amino acids: CAISEGQGAKETQYF. Written as DNA, the CDR3 is TGTGCCATCAGTGAGGGTCAGGGGGCTAAAGAGACCCAGTACTTC.